The 24 T cell receptor beta chains below were found in one sample sequenced in a study of blood T cells in healthy people across ages. Primers used in a second PCR of roughly 7 to 12 cycles were a sample-barcoded 5' primer and a J-beta primer mix. TCRdb re-derived calls from the 5' RACE reads in MiXCR, one entry per CDR3 protein. The sample includes some 1.6 million distinct CDR3 sequences, about 31% of them seen just once. The sequenced sample consisted of blood. These receptors were collected from a woman aged 25 to 39 in good health.

The CDR3 spells CASSENKGTEAFF. Here the CDR3 DNA reads TGTGCCAGCAGCGAAAACAAGGGGACTGAAGCTTTCTTT. The V call is TRBV7-3, the J call TRBJ1-1; tentatively, D is TRBD1 (5 bases). The CDR3 runs 13 residues. The germline V gene has CDR1 SGHTA and CDR2 FQGTGA. Trimming took 5 bases from V and 5 from J, leaving 12 bases between them.

The chain recombines TRBV5-4 with TRBJ2-3; no clear D gene. Trimming took 0 bases from V and 0 from J, leaving 17 bases between them. The germline CDR1 and CDR2 sequences are SGHNT and YYREEE (reference sequence). The CDR3 has 18 residues. DNA for the CDR3: TGTGCCAGCAGCTTGGTGGCTACCTATCCCTATAGCACAGATACGCAGTATTTT. It encodes CASSLVATYPYSTDTQYF.

In this sample, this clonotype turned up once. The rearrangement uses TRBV19 and TRBJ2-7, with 8 bases lining up with TRBD2. The V segment lost 2 bases and the J segment 2 bases; nucleotides outside the gene matches: 5. Germline V gene lookup returns CDR1 LNHDA and CDR2 SQIVND (reference sequence). This CDR3 is 15 amino acids long. The CDR3 DNA reads TGTGCCAGTAGTATATCAGCGGGGGCCCCCTACGAGCAGTACTTC. It codes for CASSISAGAPYEQYF.

As to this clonotype: The germline gene is not matched at one end of the junction; a read error may be the cause. CDR3 in amino acids: CSAGTRDYNERFF. The CDR3 nucleotides are TGCAGCGCCGGGACTAGAGACTACAATGAGCGGTTCTTC. The chain joins TRBV29-1 to TRBJ2-1, with 8 bases matching TRBD2. CDR3 length: 13 amino acids. Germline values: CDR1 SQVTM, CDR2 ANQGSEA.

The table lists this clonotype with many counts. The rearrangement links TRBV9 to TRBJ2-1, with TRBD2 identical over 9 bases. This CDR3 contains 17 residues. The V gene end was trimmed by 2 bases and the J gene end by 2 bases; junction bases not matched to a gene: 8. Germline V gene sequence: CDR1 SGDLS, CDR2 YYNGEE. CDR3 region: CASSVIPLAGTYNEQFF. The CDR3, as DNA: TGTGCCAGCAGCGTGATCCCTCTAGCGGGGACCTACAATGAGCAGTTCTTC.

About this clonotype: One end of the junction fails to match germline, which may point to a read error. The chain is built from TRBV6-6 and TRBJ2-1; 7 positions match TRBD1. Germline assignment: CDR1 MNHNY and CDR2 SVGAGI (reference sequence). The CDR3 spans 14 residues. This CDR3 reads CASSQGVWTGELFF. The CDR3 DNA sequence: TGTGCCAGCAGTCAGGGGGTCTGGACCGGGGAGCTGTTCTTC.

This clonotype showed up just a few times. The chain has TRBV27 and TRBJ1-1; the D gene is possibly TRBD1 (6 bases). The V end lost 7 bases, the J end lost 3 bases, and 15 bases lay between the germline ends. This CDR3 is built from 14 residues. CDR1 MNHEY and CDR2 SMNVEV come from the germline V gene (reference sequence). CDR3 amino acids: CASTQWGGDTEAFF. The CDR3 DNA sequence: TGTGCCAGCACCCAGTGGGGGGGCGACACTGAAGCTTTCTTT.

This clonotype showed up many times. V gene TRBV20-1 combines with J gene TRBJ2-7; the match to TRBD1 covers 8 bases. Germline values: CDR1 DFQATT, CDR2 SNEGSKA (reference sequence). The junction had 3 bases not matched to a gene; V was cut back by 3 bases and J by 2 bases. The CDR3 consists of 13 residues. CDR3 in DNA: TGCAGTGCTAGTCAGGGGGCGGCCTACGAGCAGTACTTC. It specifies CSASQGAAYEQYF.

In nucleotides, the CDR3 is TGTGCCAGCAGCGGATCGGGACAGACCTACGAGCAGTACTTC. Protein sequence: CASSGSGQTYEQYF. The V gene is TRBV5-4, the J gene TRBJ2-7; TRBD1 matches 7 bases. Unmatched junction bases numbered 6, after V lost 4 bases and J lost 2 bases. Germline V gene sequence: CDR1 SGHNT, CDR2 YYREEE (reference sequence). There are 14 residues in the CDR3.

The V gene is TRBV7-2, the J gene TRBJ1-1; D is uncertain. This CDR3 has 15 amino acids. Looked up from germline, CDR1 is SGHTA and CDR2 is FQGNSA. V lost 1 base, J lost 3 bases, and 12 bases lay in between. The CDR3 sequence: CASSLGRSRDTEAFF. The CDR3 coding sequence is TGTGCCAGCAGCTTAGGGAGGAGCCGGGACACTGAAGCTTTCTTT.

The V and J genes are TRBV20-1 and TRBJ2-5, with a weak D call TRBD2 (5 bases). The V and J ends lost 6 bases and 5 bases respectively, with 25 bases between them. This CDR3 comprises 16 residues. Germline V CDR1 and CDR2: DFQATT, SNEGSKA (reference sequence). Written as DNA, the CDR3 is TGCAGTGCCACGTCACGTGGGAGAGACCTCGGGGAGACCCAGTACTTC. As protein: CSATSRGRDLGETQYF.

The V gene is TRBV5-1, the J gene TRBJ2-1; 10 bases line up with TRBD2. CDR1 SGHRS and CDR2 YFSETQ come from the germline V gene. V dropped 2 bases and J dropped 7; count of bases not matched to a gene: 6. The CDR3 contains 15 residues. CDR3 in amino acids: CASSLGASGSNEQFF. CDR3 in DNA: TGCGCCAGCAGCTTAGGGGCTAGCGGGAGTAATGAGCAGTTCTTC.

This clonotype was counted between two and nine times. The J gene is TRBJ2-7, the V gene TRBV4-1, with D maybe TRBD2 (5 bases). The CDR3 spans 15 residues. Trimming pared 4 bases from V and 3 bases from J, leaving 16 bases between. Germline CDR1 and CDR2: MGHRA and YSYEKL. The CDR3 is CASSLHGNPGYEQYF. CDR3 sequence (DNA): TGCGCCAGCAGCCTGCACGGGAACCCGGGCTACGAGCAGTACTTC.

The gene calls are TRBV5-6 and TRBJ2-3, with TRBD2 identical over 9 bases. CDR1 is SGHDT and CDR2 is YYEEEE in the germline V gene. V dropped 3 bases and J dropped 0; count of bases not matched to a gene: 8. The CDR3 is 17 amino acids. The chain's CDR3 is CASSWTSESSSTDTQYF. The CDR3 region has the DNA TGTGCCAGCAGCTGGACTAGCGAGAGTTCTAGCACAGATACGCAGTATTTT. Variable domain in full (rest from reference TRBV5-6 and TRBJ2-3): DAGVTQSPTHLIKTRGQQVTLRCSPKSGHDTVSWYQQALGQGPQFIFQYYEEEERQRGNFPDRFSGHQFPNYSSELNVNALLLGDSALYLCASSWTSESSSTDTQYFGPGTRLTVL.

There are a few counts of this clonotype. The chain links TRBV4-1 to TRBJ2-3; 13 bases line up with TRBD2. The germline V gene encodes CDR1 MGHRA and CDR2 YSYEKL. The CDR3 is 19 residues long. J was trimmed by 2 bases and V by 4 bases; bases with no gene match: 12. CDR3 DNA sequence: TGCGCCAGCAGCCCGAAGGGACTAGCGGGGCCTAAGAACACAGATACGCAGTATTTT. Protein product: CASSPKGLAGPKNTDTQYF.

Turning to this clonotype: A much more abundant neighbour one base away suggests this may be a read error. This CDR3 fails to terminate in the conserved phenylalanine or tryptophan, so it likely reflects a read error. The rearrangement joins TRBV7-9 to TRBJ2-3, with D unclear. Between the trimmed V and J ends, which lost 1 base and 10 bases, there was a span of 15 bases. Germline assignment: CDR1 SEHNR and CDR2 FQNEAQ (reference sequence). The CDR3 length is 14 residues. The CDR3 nucleotides are TGTGCCAGCAGCTTAGAATCTGCCCGGAGCGCGCAGTATCTT. It specifies CASSLESARSAQYL.

Here the CDR3 DNA reads TGTGCCAGCTCACCATCCAAGTTGCCGGATACGCAGTATTTT. Its translation is CASSPSKLPDTQYF. V usage is TRBV18 and J usage is TRBJ2-3; D unresolved. The V gene lost 2 bases and the J gene lost 6 bases, with 12 bases spanning the gap. Germline assignment: CDR1 KGHSH and CDR2 LQKENI. The CDR3 consists of 14 residues.

This clonotype has only a few counts. The chain has TRBV6-1 and TRBJ1-5; TRBD1 might be the D (5 bases). Trimming pared 0 bases from V and 9 bases from J, leaving 6 bases between. CDR3 length: 12 residues. Germline loops: CDR1 MNHNS, CDR2 SASEGT. The CDR3 reads CASSEAGGPQHF. The CDR3 region has the DNA TGTGCCAGCAGTGAAGCTGGGGGGCCCCAGCATTTT.

This clonotype was observed a few times. The V gene is TRBV27, the J gene TRBJ2-5, with a possible D match to TRBD1 (7 bases). Trimming pared 6 bases from V and 4 bases from J, leaving 18 bases between. Germline V gene lookup returns CDR1 MNHEY and CDR2 SMNVEV (reference sequence). The CDR3 has 15 amino acids. The CDR3 reads CASRPRLQGGETQYF. The CDR3 DNA sequence: TGTGCCAGCAGACCCAGACTTCAGGGGGGAGAGACCCAGTACTTC.

This rearrangement joins TRBV11-2 to TRBJ2-3; D possibly corresponds to TRBD2 (6 bases). Germline V gene data show CDR1 as SGHAT and CDR2 as FQNNGV. The V end lost 6 bases, the J end lost 4 bases, and 26 bases lay between the germline ends. This CDR3 is 18 amino acids long. CDR3 region: CASRQGRRGPRGADTQYF. The CDR3 DNA reads TGTGCCAGCAGACAAGGACGGCGGGGTCCGAGAGGAGCAGATACGCAGTATTTT.

This clonotype was counted many times. The genes are TRBV18 and TRBJ2-5; the D is unclear. The CDR3 length is 13 residues. V was clipped by 3 bases and J by 0 bases, with 5 bases between them. Germline CDR1 and CDR2: KGHSH and LQKENI. The CDR3 spells CASSPAYQETQYF. In DNA form, the CDR3 reads TGTGCCAGCTCACCCGCGTACCAAGAGACCCAGTACTTC. Looking up the rest from reference TRBV18 and TRBJ2-5 gives the full variable domain: NAGVMQNPRHLVRRRGQEARLRCSPMKGHSHVYWYRQLPEEGLKFMVYLQKENIIDESGMPKERFSAEFPKEGPSILRIQQVVRGDSAAYFCASSPAYQETQYFGPGTRLLVL.

A few counts support this clonotype. This CDR3 is CASSLGDRDRETQYF. As DNA, the CDR3 is TGTGCCAGCAGCTTAGGGGACCGGGACAGAGAGACCCAGTACTTC. The chain couples TRBV7-9 to TRBJ2-5, with 7 bases fitting TRBD1. V lost 1 base to trimming and J lost 4 bases; unmatched junction nucleotides: 6. The V gene's germline CDR1 is SEHNR and CDR2 FQNEAQ (reference sequence). This CDR3 has 15 residues.

J is TRBJ1-2 and V is TRBV28, with a weak D call TRBD1 (6 bases). The CDR3 totals 12 residues. Germline-derived CDR1 and CDR2 are MDHEN and SYDVKM. Trimming took off 10 bases at V and 3 bases at J, with 12 bases between the two ends. CDR3 nucleotides: TGTGCCACCACTAGACAGGACTATGGCTACACCTTC. Translating gives CATTRQDYGYTF.

V usage is TRBV6-6 and J usage is TRBJ1-1; the match to TRBD1 covers 8 bases. Germline V gene lookup returns CDR1 MNHNY and CDR2 SVGAGI (reference sequence). V lost 10 bases and J lost 4; bases outside the gene matches: 14. The CDR3 loop spans 15 amino acids. The CDR3 DNA is TGTGCCACCCATTCACTGACAGGGGTAGCCACTGAAGCTTTCTTT. Its translation is CATHSLTGVATEAFF.